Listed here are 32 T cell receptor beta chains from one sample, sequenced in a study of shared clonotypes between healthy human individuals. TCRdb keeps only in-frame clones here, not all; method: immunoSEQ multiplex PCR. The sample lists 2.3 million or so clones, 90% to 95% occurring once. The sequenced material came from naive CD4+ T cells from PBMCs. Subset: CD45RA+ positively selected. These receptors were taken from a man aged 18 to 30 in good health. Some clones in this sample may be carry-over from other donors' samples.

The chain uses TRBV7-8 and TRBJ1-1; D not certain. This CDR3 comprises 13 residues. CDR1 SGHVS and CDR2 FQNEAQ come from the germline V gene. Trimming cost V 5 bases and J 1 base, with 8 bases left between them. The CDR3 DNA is TGTGCCAGCAGCCCGGTGGGGAACACTGAAGCTTTCTTT. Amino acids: CASSPVGNTEAFF.

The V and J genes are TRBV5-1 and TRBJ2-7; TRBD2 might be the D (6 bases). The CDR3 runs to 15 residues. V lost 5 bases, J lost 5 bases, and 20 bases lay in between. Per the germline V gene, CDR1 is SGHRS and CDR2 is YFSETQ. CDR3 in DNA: TGCGCCAGCAGTCCATTCTCGGAGGGCCCCAACGAGCAGTACTTC. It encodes CASSPFSEGPNEQYF.

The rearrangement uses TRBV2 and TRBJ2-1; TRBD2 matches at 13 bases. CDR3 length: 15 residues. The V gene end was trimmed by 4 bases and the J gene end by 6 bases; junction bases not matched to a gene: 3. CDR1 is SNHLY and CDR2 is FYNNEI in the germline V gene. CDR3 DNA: TGTGCCAGCAGTGGGACTAGCGGGAGTCCCAATGAGCAGTTCTTC. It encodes CASSGTSGSPNEQFF.

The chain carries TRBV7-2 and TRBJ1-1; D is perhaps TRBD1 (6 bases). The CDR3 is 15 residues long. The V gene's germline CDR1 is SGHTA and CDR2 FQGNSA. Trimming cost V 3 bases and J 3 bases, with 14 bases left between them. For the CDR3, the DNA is TGTGCCAGCAGCTTTTACAGGGCAGGGGACACTGAAGCTTTCTTT. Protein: CASSFYRAGDTEAFF.

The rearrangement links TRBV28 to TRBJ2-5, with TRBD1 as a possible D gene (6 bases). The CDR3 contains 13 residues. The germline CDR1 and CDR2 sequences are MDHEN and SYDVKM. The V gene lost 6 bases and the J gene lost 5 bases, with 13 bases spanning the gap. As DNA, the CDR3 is TGTGCCAGCAGACCAGGGGCTGGGGAGACCCAGTACTTC. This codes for CASRPGAGETQYF.

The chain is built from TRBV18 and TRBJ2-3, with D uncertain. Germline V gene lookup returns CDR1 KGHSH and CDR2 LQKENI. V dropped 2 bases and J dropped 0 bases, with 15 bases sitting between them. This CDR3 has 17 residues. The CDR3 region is CASSPTQRLFSTDTQYF. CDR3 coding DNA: TGTGCCAGCTCACCAACGCAGAGGCTATTCAGCACAGATACGCAGTATTTT.

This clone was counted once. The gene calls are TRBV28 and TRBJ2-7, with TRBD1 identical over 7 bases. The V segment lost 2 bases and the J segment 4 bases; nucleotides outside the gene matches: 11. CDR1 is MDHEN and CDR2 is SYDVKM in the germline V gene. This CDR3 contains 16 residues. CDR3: CASSLGLLGQTYEQYF. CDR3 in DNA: TGTGCCAGCAGTTTAGGTCTCTTGGGACAGACTTACGAGCAGTACTTC.

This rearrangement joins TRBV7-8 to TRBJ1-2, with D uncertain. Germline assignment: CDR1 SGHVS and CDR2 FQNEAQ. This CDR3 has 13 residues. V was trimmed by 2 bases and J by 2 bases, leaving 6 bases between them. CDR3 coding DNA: TGTGCCAGCAGCTTAACCCTCAACTATGGCTACACCTTC. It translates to CASSLTLNYGYTF.

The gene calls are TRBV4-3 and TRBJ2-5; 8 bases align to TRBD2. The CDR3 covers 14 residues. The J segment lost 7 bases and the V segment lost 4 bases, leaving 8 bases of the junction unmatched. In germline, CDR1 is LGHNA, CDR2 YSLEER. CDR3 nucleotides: TGCGCCAGCAGCCGACGGGAGGGCCGGGGGACCCAGTACTTC. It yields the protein CASSRREGRGTQYF.

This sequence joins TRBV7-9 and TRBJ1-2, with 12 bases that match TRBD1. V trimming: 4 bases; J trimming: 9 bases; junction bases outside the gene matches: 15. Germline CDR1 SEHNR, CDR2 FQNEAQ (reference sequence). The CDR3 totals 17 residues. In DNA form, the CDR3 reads TGTGCCAGCAGCTCGACAGACTGGGACAGGGGGCTTTTTCGCTACACCTTC. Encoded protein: CASSSTDWDRGLFRYTF.

CDR3 DNA: TGCGCCAGCAGTCCACGGCGCGGGGACACTGAAGCTTTCTTT. This translates into CASSPRRGDTEAFF. The chain uses TRBV23-1 and TRBJ1-1, with D hard to call. TRBV23-1 is given ORF status, its function remaining uncertain. The CDR3 loop spans 14 amino acids. V gave up 4 bases and J gave up 3 bases, with 12 bases separating them.

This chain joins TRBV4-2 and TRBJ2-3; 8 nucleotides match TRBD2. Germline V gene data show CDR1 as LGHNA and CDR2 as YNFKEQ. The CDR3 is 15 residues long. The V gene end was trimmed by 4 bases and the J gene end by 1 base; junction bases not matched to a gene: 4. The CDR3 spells CASSPGGVRTDTQYF. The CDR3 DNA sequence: TGTGCCAGCAGCCCCGGGGGGGTCCGCACAGATACGCAGTATTTT.

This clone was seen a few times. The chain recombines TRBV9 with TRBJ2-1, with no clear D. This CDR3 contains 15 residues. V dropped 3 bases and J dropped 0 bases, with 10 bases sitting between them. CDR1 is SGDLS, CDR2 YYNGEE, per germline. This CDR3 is CASSGLPSSYNEQFF. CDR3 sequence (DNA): TGTGCCAGCAGCGGATTACCGAGCTCCTACAATGAGCAGTTCTTC.

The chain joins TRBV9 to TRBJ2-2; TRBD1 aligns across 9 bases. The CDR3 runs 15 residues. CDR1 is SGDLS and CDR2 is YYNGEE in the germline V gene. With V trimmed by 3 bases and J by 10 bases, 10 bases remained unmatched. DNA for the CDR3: TGTGCCAGCAGCGCCACCGGGACAGGGTTTGAGGAGCTGTTTTTT. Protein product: CASSATGTGFEELFF.

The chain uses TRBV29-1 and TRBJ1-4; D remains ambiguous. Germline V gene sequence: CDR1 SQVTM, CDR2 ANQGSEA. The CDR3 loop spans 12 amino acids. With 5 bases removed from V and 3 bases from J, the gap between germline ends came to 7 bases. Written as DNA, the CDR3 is TGCAGCGTTTCTAGAGCTAATGAAAAACTGTTTTTT. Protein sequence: CSVSRANEKLFF.

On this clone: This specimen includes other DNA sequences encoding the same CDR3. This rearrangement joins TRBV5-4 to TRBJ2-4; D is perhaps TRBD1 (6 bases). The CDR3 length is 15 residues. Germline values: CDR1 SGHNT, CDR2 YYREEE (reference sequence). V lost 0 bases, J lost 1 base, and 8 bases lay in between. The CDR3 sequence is CASSLAQGAKNIQYF. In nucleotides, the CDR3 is TGTGCCAGCAGCTTGGCCCAGGGGGCCAAAAACATTCAGTACTTC.

The CDR3 DNA sequence: TGTGCCATCAGTGCGGCGGACAGGAGCTCTGGAAACACCATATATTTT. Translating it yields CAISAADRSSGNTIYF. The chain employs TRBV10-3 and TRBJ1-3, with TRBD1 matching 7 bases. CDR3 length: 16 amino acids. After removal of 4 bases from V and 0 bases from J, the junction contained 6 bases not matched to a gene. The germline CDR1 and CDR2 sequences are ENHRY and SYGVKD.

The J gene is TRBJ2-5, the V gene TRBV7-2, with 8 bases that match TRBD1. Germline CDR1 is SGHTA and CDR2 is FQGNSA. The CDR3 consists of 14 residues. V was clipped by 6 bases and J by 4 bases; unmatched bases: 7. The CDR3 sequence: CASSPGTGSETQYF. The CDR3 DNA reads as TGTGCCAGCAGTCCCGGGACAGGATCAGAGACCCAGTACTTC.

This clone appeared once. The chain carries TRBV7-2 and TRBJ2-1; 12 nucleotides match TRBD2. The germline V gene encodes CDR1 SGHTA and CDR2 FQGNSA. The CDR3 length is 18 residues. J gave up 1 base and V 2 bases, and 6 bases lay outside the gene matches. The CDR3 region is CASSLPRLAGESYNEQFF. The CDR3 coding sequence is TGTGCCAGCAGCTTACCCCGACTAGCGGGAGAGTCCTACAATGAGCAGTTCTTC.

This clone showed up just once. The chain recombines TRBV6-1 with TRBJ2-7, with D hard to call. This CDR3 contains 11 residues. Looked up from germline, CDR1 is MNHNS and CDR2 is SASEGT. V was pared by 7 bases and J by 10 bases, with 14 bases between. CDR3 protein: CASTPGLGQYF. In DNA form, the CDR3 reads TGTGCCAGCACCCCAGGATTGGGTCAGTACTTC.

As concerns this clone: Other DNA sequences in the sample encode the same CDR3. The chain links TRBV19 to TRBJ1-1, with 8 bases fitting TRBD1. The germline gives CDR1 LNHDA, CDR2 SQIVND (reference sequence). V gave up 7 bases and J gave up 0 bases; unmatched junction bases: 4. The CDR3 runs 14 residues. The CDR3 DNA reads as TGTGCCAGTACAAGGGGACAGGTGAACACTGAAGCTTTCTTT. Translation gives CASTRGQVNTEAFF.

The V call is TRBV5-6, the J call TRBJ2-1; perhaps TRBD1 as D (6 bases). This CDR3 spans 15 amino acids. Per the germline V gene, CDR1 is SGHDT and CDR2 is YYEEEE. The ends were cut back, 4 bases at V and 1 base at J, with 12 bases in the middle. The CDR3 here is CASSLGAGSYNEQFF. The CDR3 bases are TGTGCCAGCAGCCTGGGGGCAGGGTCCTACAATGAGCAGTTCTTC.

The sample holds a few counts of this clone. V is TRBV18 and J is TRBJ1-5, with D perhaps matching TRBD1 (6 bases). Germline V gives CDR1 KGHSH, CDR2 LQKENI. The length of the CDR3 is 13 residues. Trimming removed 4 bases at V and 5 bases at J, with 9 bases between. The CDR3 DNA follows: TGTGCCAGCTCACTAAACAGGGATCAGCCCCAGCATTTT. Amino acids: CASSLNRDQPQHF.

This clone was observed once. The CDR3 loop is CASSLPGTGANEQYF. The DNA for the CDR3 is TGTGCCAGCAGCTTACCCGGGACAGGGGCCAACGAGCAGTACTTC. This sequence joins TRBV5-6 and TRBJ2-7; 10 bases match TRBD1. The junction had 7 bases not matched to a gene; V was cut back by 2 bases and J by 5 bases. CDR3 length equals 15 residues. Germline-derived CDR1 and CDR2 are SGHDT and YYEEEE.

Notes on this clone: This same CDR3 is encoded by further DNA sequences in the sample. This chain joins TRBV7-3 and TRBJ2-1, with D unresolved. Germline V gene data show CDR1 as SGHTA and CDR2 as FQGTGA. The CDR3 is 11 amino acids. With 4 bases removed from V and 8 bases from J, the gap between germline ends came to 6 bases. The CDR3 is CASSSGDEQFF. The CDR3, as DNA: TGTGCCAGCAGCTCGGGCGATGAGCAGTTCTTC.

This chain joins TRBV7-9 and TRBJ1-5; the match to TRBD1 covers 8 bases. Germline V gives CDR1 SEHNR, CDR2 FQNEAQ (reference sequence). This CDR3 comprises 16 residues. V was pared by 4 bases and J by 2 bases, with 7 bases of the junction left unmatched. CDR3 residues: CASSSSDRGRNQPQHF. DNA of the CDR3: TGTGCCAGCAGCTCCAGTGACAGGGGCCGCAATCAGCCCCAGCATTTT.

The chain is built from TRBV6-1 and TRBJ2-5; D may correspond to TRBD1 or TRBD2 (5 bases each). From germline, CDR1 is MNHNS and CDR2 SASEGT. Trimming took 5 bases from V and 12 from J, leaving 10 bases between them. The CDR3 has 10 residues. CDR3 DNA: TGTGCCAGCAGTTCGGGACGGAAGTACTTC. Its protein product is CASSSGRKYF.

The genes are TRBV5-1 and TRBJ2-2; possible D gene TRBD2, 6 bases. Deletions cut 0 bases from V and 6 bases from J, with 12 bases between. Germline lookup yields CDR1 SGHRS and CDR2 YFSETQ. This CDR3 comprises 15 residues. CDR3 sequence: CASSLVAAKAGELFF. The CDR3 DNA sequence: TGCGCCAGCAGCTTGGTAGCGGCGAAGGCCGGGGAGCTGTTTTTT.

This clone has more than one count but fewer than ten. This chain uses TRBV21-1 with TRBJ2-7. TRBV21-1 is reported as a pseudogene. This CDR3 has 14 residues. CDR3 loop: CASSSGPAVIEQYF. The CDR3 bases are TGTGCCAGCAGCAGCGGACCAGCCGTAATCGAGCAGTACTTC.

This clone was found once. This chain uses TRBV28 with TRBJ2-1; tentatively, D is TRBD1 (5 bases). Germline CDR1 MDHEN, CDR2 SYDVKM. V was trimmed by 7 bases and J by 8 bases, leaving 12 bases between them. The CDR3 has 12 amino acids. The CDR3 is CASTTLGDEQFF. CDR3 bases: TGTGCCAGCACCACCCTAGGGGATGAGCAGTTCTTC.

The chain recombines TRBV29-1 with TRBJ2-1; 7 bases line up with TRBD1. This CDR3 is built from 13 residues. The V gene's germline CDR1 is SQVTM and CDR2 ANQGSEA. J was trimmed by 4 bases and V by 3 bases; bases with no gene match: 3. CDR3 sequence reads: CSVERGLYNEQFF. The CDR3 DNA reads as TGCAGCGTTGAGAGGGGGCTTTACAATGAGCAGTTCTTC.

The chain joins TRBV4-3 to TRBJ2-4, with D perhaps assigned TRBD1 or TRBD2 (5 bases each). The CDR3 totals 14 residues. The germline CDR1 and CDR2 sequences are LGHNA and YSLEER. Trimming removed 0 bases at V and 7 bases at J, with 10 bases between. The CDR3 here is CASSQDLGPNIQYF. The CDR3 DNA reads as TGCGCCAGCAGCCAAGATCTGGGACCGAACATTCAGTACTTC.